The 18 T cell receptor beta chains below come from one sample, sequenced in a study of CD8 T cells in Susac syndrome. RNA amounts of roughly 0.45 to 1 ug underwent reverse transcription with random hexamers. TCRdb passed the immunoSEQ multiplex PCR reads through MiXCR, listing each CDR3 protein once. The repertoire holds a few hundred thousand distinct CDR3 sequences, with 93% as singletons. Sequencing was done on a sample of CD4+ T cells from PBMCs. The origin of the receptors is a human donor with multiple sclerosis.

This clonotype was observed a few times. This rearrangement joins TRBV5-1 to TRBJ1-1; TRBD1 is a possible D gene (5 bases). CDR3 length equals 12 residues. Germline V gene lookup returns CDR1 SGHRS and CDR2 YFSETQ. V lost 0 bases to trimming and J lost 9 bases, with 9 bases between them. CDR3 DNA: TGCGCCAGCAGCTTGGCAGGACAACAAGCTTTCTTT. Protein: CASSLAGQQAFF.

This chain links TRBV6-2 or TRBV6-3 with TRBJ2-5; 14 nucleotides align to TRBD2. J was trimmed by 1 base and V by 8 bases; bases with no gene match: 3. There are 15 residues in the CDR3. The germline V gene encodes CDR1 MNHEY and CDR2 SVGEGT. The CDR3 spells CASRTSGGPQETQYF. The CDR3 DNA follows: TGTGCCAGCCGGACTAGCGGGGGGCCCCAAGAGACCCAGTACTTC.

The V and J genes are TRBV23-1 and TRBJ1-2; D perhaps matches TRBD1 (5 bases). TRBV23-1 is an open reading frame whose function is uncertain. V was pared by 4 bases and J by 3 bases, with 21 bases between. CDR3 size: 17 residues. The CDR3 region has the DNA TGCGCCAGCAGTCCTCGAATACGAGGGGAGTGTCACTATGGCTACACCTTC. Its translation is CASSPRIRGECHYGYTF.

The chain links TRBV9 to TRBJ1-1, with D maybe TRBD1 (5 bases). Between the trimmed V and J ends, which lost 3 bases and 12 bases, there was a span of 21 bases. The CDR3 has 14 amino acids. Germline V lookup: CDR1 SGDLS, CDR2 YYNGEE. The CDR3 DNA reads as TGTGCCAGCAGCGCAAACCCGGGCGGGTGGGGGTCTTTCTTT. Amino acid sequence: CASSANPGGWGSFF.

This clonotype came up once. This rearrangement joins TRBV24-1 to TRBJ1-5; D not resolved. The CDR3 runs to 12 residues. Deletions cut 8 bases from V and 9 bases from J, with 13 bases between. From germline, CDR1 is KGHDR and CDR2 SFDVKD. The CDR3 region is CATTAGDGPQHF. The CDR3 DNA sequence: TGTGCCACCACGGCCGGGGATGGGCCCCAGCATTTT.

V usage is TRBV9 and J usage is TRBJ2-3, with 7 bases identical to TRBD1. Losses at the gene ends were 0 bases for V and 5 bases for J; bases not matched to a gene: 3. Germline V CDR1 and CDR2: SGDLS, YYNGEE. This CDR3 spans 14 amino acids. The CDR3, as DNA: TGTGCCAGCAGCGTAGGAGGGGGCCAAGATACGCAGTATTTT. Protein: CASSVGGGQDTQYF. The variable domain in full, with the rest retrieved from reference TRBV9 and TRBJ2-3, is DSGVTQTPKHLITATGQRVTLRCSPRSGDLSVYWYQQSLDQGLQFLIQYYNGEERAKGNILERFSAQQFPDLHSELNLSSLELGDSALYFCASSVGGGQDTQYFGPGTRLTVL.

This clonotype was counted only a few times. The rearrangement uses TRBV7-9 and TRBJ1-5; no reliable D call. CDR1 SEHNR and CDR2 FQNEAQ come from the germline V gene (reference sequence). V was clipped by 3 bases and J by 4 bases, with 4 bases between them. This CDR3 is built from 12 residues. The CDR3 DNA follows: TGTGCCAGCAGCTTGGAGAATCAGCCCCAGCATTTT. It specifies CASSLENQPQHF.

The CDR3 here is CASSFRGGSTEAFF. Written as DNA, the CDR3 is TGTGCCAGCAGCTTCAGGGGGGGTAGCACTGAAGCTTTCTTT. The rearrangement joins TRBV7-9 to TRBJ1-1; 7 bases line up with TRBD1. Germline V gene sequence: CDR1 SEHNR, CDR2 FQNEAQ (reference sequence). The length of the CDR3 is 14 residues. Unmatched junction bases numbered 5, after V lost 3 bases and J lost 4 bases.

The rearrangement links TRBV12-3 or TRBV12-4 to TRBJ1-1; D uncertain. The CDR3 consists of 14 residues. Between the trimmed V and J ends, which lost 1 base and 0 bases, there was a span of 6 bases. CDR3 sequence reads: CASSLGSLNTEAFF. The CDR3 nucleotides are TGTGCCAGCAGTTTAGGGAGCTTGAACACTGAAGCTTTCTTT.

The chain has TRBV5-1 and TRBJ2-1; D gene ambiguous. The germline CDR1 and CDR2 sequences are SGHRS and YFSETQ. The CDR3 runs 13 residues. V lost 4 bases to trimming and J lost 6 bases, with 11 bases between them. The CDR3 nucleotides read TGCGCCAGCAGCCACCCGGGCGGCAATGAGCAGTTCTTC. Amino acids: CASSHPGGNEQFF.

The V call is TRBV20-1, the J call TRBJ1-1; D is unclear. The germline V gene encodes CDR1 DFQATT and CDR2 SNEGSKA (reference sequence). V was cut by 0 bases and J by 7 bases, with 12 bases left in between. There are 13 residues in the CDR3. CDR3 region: CSAREDSVGEAFF. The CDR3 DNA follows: TGCAGTGCTAGAGAGGACTCCGTCGGTGAAGCTTTCTTT.

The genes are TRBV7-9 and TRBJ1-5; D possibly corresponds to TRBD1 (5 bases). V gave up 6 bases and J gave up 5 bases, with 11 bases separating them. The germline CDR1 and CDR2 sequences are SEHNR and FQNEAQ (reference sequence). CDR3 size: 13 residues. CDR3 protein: CASRRDGDQPQHF. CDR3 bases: TGTGCCAGCAGACGGGACGGGGATCAGCCCCAGCATTTT.

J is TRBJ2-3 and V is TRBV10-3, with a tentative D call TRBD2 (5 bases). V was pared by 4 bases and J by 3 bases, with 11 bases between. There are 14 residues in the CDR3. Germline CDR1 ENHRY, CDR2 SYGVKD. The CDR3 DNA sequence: TGTGCCATCAGTGGGACCGGAGGTACAGATACGCAGTATTTT. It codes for CAISGTGGTDTQYF.

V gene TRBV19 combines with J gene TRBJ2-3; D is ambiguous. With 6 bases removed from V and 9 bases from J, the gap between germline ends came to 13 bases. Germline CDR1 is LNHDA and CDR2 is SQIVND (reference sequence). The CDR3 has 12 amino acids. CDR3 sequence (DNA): TGTGCCAGTAGGGGGATGGTCGAAACGCAGTATTTT. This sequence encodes CASRGMVETQYF.

In DNA, the CDR3 is TGTGCCAGCTCCGGTAGCGGGGGAATTCCCTACGAGCAGTACTTC. This codes for CASSGSGGIPYEQYF. The chain links TRBV18 to TRBJ2-7, with 9 nucleotides matching TRBD2. J gave up 2 bases and V 6 bases, and 8 bases lay outside the gene matches. Germline lookup yields CDR1 KGHSH and CDR2 LQKENI. This CDR3 region has 15 residues.

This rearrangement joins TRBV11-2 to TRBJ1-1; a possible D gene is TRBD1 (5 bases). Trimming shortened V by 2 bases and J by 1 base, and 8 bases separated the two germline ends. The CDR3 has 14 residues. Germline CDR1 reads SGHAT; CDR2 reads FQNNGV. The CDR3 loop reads CASSLLGTNTEAFF. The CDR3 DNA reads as TGTGCCAGCAGCTTACTTGGGACGAACACTGAAGCTTTCTTT.

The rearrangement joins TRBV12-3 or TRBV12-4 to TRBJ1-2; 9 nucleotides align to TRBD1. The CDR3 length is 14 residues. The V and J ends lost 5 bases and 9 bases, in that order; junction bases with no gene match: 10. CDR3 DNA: TGTGCCAGCAGTCTACCACCGGGACAGGGCAGCTACACCTTC. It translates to CASSLPPGQGSYTF.

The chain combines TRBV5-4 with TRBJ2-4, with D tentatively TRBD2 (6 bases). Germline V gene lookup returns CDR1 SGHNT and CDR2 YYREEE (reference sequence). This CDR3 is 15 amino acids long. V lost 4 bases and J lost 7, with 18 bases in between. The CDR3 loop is CASSTDRGTRNIQYF. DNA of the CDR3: TGTGCCAGCAGCACGGACCGGGGGACCCGGAACATTCAGTACTTC.